The text below deals with one T cell receptor (beta chain). 60 Vbeta and 13 Jbeta primers were used in PCR. The method was immunoSEQ multiplex PCR; TCRdb's version includes in-frame clones alone and lacks a portion of them. The sample shows fewer than 130,000 clones, 75% to 80% of them seen only once. The CDR3 is 13 residues long. Germline CDR1 SGHTA, CDR2 FQGTGA. Trimming pared 5 bases from V and 6 bases from J, leaving 10 bases between. This sample is part of a study of cytomegalovirus exposure and HLA in healthy donors. Sample: PBMCs. V and J are TRBV7-3 and TRBJ2-2, with D perhaps matching TRBD2 (5 bases). The sequence was obtained from a woman aged 25 to 39 in good health and CMV-seronegative. CDR3 sequence: CASSPGVAGELFF. CDR3 bases: TGTGCCAGCAGCCCCGGGGTGGCCGGGGAGCTGTTTTTT. Full variable domain (remainder filled in from reference TRBV7-3 and TRBJ2-2): GAGVSQTPSNKVTEKGKYVELRCDPISGHTALYWYRQSLGQGPEFLIYFQGTGAADDSGLPNDRFFAVRPEGSVSTLKIQRTERGDSAVYLCASSPGVAGELFFGEGSRLTVL.